The 19 T cell receptor beta chains in this list originate from one sample, sequenced in a study of blood T cell repertoires in COVID-19. Profiled with immunoSEQ multiplex PCR; TCRdb holds only in-frame clones, not every one. The sample holds a few hundred thousand clones, 80% to 90% seen once. Sequenced material: PBMCs or T cells enriched from blood (not recorded which). These receptor sequences come from a woman aged 18-29 years in a cohort exposed to, infected with or recovered from COVID-19 (not recorded which).

This clone occurred once. This chain links TRBV7-3 with TRBJ2-2; 7 bases align to TRBD1. V lost 6 bases to trimming and J lost 6 bases; unmatched junction nucleotides: 13. Germline V gene data show CDR1 as SGHTA and CDR2 as FQGTGA. The CDR3 consists of 16 residues. The CDR3 is CASRQLGGERSGELFF. Here the CDR3 DNA reads TGTGCCAGCAGACAACTAGGGGGCGAGCGTTCCGGGGAGCTGTTTTTT.

The chain has TRBV5-1 and TRBJ1-2; 7 bases fit TRBD1. V was clipped by 3 bases and J by 7 bases; unmatched bases: 6. This CDR3 region has 13 residues. CDR1 is SGHRS, CDR2 YFSETQ, per germline. DNA of the CDR3: TGCGCCAGCAGCTGGACAGGAGAAGGTGGCTACACCTTC. It translates to CASSWTGEGGYTF.

V usage is TRBV5-4 and J usage is TRBJ1-6; TRBD1 aligns across 7 bases. The junction had 7 bases not matched to a gene; V was cut back by 5 bases and J by 8 bases. There are 14 residues in the CDR3. CDR1 and CDR2 from the germline V gene are SGHNT and YYREEE (reference sequence). CDR3 sequence (DNA): TGTGCCAGCAGGCCCGACAGGGTCGATTCACCCCTCCACTTT. Translating gives CASRPDRVDSPLHF. The full variable domain, in which reference TRBV5-4 and TRBJ1-6 provide the parts outside the CDR3, is ETGVTQSPTHLIKTRGQQVTLRCSSQSGHNTVSWYQQALGQGPQFIFQYYREEENGRGNFPPRFSGLQFPNYSSELNVNALELDDSALYLCASRPDRVDSPLHFGNGTRLTVT.

In its sample, this clone was seen once. The rearrangement links TRBV5-1 to TRBJ2-3; 8 bases are shared with TRBD2. J lost 0 bases, V lost 0 bases, and 3 bases had no gene match. CDR1 is SGHRS and CDR2 is YFSETQ in the germline V gene. This CDR3 spans 16 amino acids. This CDR3 is CASSLVASGSTDTQYF. The CDR3 coding sequence is TGCGCCAGCAGCTTGGTTGCTAGCGGGAGCACAGATACGCAGTATTTT. The entire variable domain, with the rest obtained from reference TRBV5-1 and TRBJ2-3, is as follows: KAGVTQTPRYLIKTRGQQVTLSCSPISGHRSVSWYQQTPGQGLQFLFEYFSETQRNKGNFPGRFSGRQFSNSRSEMNVSTLELGDSALYLCASSLVASGSTDTQYFGPGTRLTVL.

The rearrangement links TRBV5-1 to TRBJ2-5; TRBD1 is a possible D gene (6 bases). Germline V gene sequence: CDR1 SGHRS, CDR2 YFSETQ. The V end was cut by 3 bases, the J end by 5 bases, with 17 bases between. CDR3 length: 15 amino acids. In nucleotides, the CDR3 is TGCGCCAGCAGCTCAACCGGGACAAGGGCTGAGACCCAGTACTTC. This sequence encodes CASSSTGTRAETQYF.

This clone came up many times. The J gene is TRBJ2-3, the V gene TRBV5-4; D not resolved. This CDR3 contains 12 residues. Trimming shortened V by 4 bases and J by 5 bases, and 8 bases separated the two germline ends. Looked up from germline, CDR1 is SGHNT and CDR2 is YYREEE (reference sequence). CDR3: CASSPTGDTQYF. The CDR3 DNA is TGTGCCAGCAGCCCGACTGGAGATACGCAGTATTTT.

The DNA for the CDR3 is TGTGCCAGCAGTGGCCCCCCCCAGACGAGCGAGTATTTT. Translation: CASSGPPQTSEYF. The genes are TRBV25-1 and TRBJ2-3; no reliable D call. V was pared by 4 bases and J by 13 bases, with 18 bases between. There are 13 residues in the CDR3. CDR1 is MGHDK, CDR2 SYGVNS, per germline.

J is TRBJ2-1 and V is TRBV29-1; a weak D match, TRBD2 (5 bases). Trimming removed 2 bases from V and 0 bases from J, with 14 bases in between. The CDR3 runs 16 residues. Germline CDR1 reads SQVTM; CDR2 reads ANQGSEA. Written as DNA, the CDR3 is TGCAGCGTTGAATCAGGTCTAGCTAGCTCCTACAATGAGCAGTTCTTC. This translates into CSVESGLASSYNEQFF.

The V and J genes are TRBV3-1 (or the pseudogene TRBV3-2) and TRBJ2-5; D gene uncertain. V was shortened by 4 bases and J by 5 bases, with 8 bases between the two germline ends. CDR1 LGHDT and CDR2 YNNKEL come from the germline V gene (reference sequence). There are 12 residues in the CDR3. CDR3 residues: CASSLAWETQYF. CDR3 in DNA: TGTGCCAGCAGCCTCGCGTGGGAGACCCAGTACTTC.

CDR3 coding DNA: TGTGCCAGCAGCAACTTGGGGGACACCTCTACCTACGAGCAGTACTTC. Amino acids: CASSNLGDTSTYEQYF. The chain combines TRBV27 with TRBJ2-7; a weak D match, TRBD1 (6 bases). Germline values: CDR1 MNHEY, CDR2 SMNVEV (reference sequence). The CDR3 sequence is 16 residues long. Between the trimmed V and J ends, which lost 6 bases and 2 bases, there was a span of 20 bases.

V usage is TRBV3-1 (or the pseudogene TRBV3-2) and J usage is TRBJ2-2, with D uncertain. CDR1 and CDR2 from the germline V gene are LGHDT and YNNKEL (reference sequence). The CDR3 is 12 residues long. V lost 3 bases and J 6 bases, leaving 5 bases between the germline ends. The CDR3: CASSHAAGELFF. In nucleotides, the CDR3 is TGTGCCAGCAGCCATGCGGCCGGGGAGCTGTTTTTT.

V gene TRBV7-9 combines with J gene TRBJ1-5, with D unresolved. V lost 1 base and J lost 0, with 7 bases in between. CDR3 size: 15 residues. Germline values: CDR1 SEHNR, CDR2 FQNEAQ (reference sequence). The CDR3 spells CASSLDGDSNQPQHF. The DNA of the CDR3 is TGTGCCAGCAGCTTAGACGGGGATAGCAATCAGCCCCAGCATTTT.

This chain links TRBV9 with TRBJ1-4; possible D gene TRBD1, 6 bases. Trimming cost V 0 bases and J 8 bases, with 14 bases left between them. The CDR3 is 15 residues long. The germline V gene encodes CDR1 SGDLS and CDR2 YYNGEE. The CDR3 here is CASSVGNRDREKLFF. The CDR3 DNA is TGTGCCAGCAGCGTAGGCAACAGGGATCGGGAAAAACTGTTTTTT.

The chain joins TRBV9 to TRBJ1-5; no definite D call. Per germline, CDR1 SGDLS and CDR2 YYNGEE. The CDR3 totals 13 residues. V was shortened by 1 base and J by 8 bases, with 10 bases between the two germline ends. CDR3 protein: CASSVRGLEPQHF. The CDR3 DNA sequence: TGTGCCAGCAGCGTACGAGGGTTGGAGCCCCAGCATTTT.

The chain carries TRBV11-3 and TRBJ2-7; TRBD2 matches 12 bases. After removal of 1 base from V and 3 bases from J, the junction contained 4 bases not matched to a gene. There are 16 residues in the CDR3. From germline, CDR1 is SGHNT and CDR2 YENEEA. The CDR3 nucleotides read TGTGCCAGCAGCTTAGGTACTAGCGGGAGGTTCTACGAGCAGTACTTC. The encoded protein is CASSLGTSGRFYEQYF.

The chain links TRBV2 to TRBJ1-5; the match to TRBD1 covers 7 bases. J was trimmed by 3 bases and V by 7 bases; bases with no gene match: 3. CDR3 length: 13 residues. The germline V gene encodes CDR1 SNHLY and CDR2 FYNNEI. In nucleotides, the CDR3 is TGTGCCAGCAAAGGGACAGTCAATCAGCCCCAGCATTTT. Translated, it gives CASKGTVNQPQHF.

The rearrangement uses TRBV5-1 and TRBJ1-5; weak D call: TRBD1 (5 bases). The ends were cut back, 8 bases at V and 2 bases at J, with 14 bases in the middle. CDR3 length equals 14 residues. Germline loops: CDR1 SGHRS, CDR2 YFSETQ. Written as DNA, the CDR3 is TGCGCCAGTAGAAGGGGAACTGGCAATCAGCCCCAGCATTTT. Translated: CASRRGTGNQPQHF.

About this clone: Other DNA sequences in the sample encode the same CDR3. The rearrangement uses TRBV4-2 and TRBJ1-1; D is uncertain. The ends were cut back, 2 bases at V and 1 base at J, with 5 bases in the middle. Germline V CDR1 and CDR2: LGHNA, YNFKEQ. The length of the CDR3 is 13 residues. The DNA of the CDR3 is TGTGCCAGCAGCCAACGGGGGAACACTGAAGCTTTCTTT. Amino acid sequence: CASSQRGNTEAFF.

The V call is TRBV9, the J call TRBJ1-1; D remains ambiguous. The germline V and J ends were trimmed by 4 bases and 3 bases, with 19 bases remaining between them. CDR1 and CDR2 from the germline V gene are SGDLS and YYNGEE. This CDR3 has 16 amino acids. CDR3 sequence (DNA): TGTGCCAGCAGCCCCAGACCCGGCCGGGTGGACACTGAAGCTTTCTTT. This sequence encodes CASSPRPGRVDTEAFF.